These 21 T cell receptor beta chains originate from one sample sequenced in a study of shared clonotypes between healthy human individuals (TCRdb year 2020). Library method: the immunoSEQ multiplex PCR assay. TCRdb re-hosts the immuneACCESS table, in-frame sequences only. Its copies lack some clones; in the studies checked, an unresolved V gene accounts for under half of them, and the cause for the rest is not known. Counted in this sample were 2 million to 2.5 million clones; more than 85% of them appeared once. The ten largest clones capture about 0.38% of the sample. Sequencing input: naive CD4+ T cells from PBMCs. Reading the label with the study, this specimen's cell subset or site is: CD45RA+ positively selected. The origin of the receptors is a man between 18 and 29 years old in good health. Some clones in this sample may be carry-over from other donors' samples.

The chain links TRBV5-1 to TRBJ2-6; a possible D gene is TRBD1 (6 bases). This CDR3 region has 15 residues. Trimming stripped 4 bases from V and 4 bases from J, with 12 bases between. Germline CDR1 SGHRS, CDR2 YFSETQ. In DNA form, the CDR3 reads TGCGCCAGCAGCGCACAGGGCGCCGGGGCCAACGTCCTGACTTTC. Its translation: CASSAQGAGANVLTF.

The gene calls are TRBV2 and TRBJ2-3; possible D gene TRBD2, 6 bases. Trimming shortened V by 6 bases and J by 4 bases, and 17 bases separated the two germline ends. Germline values: CDR1 SNHLY, CDR2 FYNNEI. The CDR3 is made up of 15 amino acids. The CDR3 here is CASRNPGLLADTQYF. CDR3 DNA sequence: TGTGCCAGCAGGAACCCGGGACTCCTTGCAGATACGCAGTATTTT.

The chain couples TRBV5-1 to TRBJ2-2, with D maybe TRBD1 (6 bases). This CDR3 region has 15 residues. Trimming shortened V by 4 bases and J by 8 bases, and 18 bases separated the two germline ends. Germline assignment: CDR1 SGHRS and CDR2 YFSETQ. As DNA, the CDR3 is TGCGCCAGCAGCCTCCCCCCGGGACAAGTGGGGGAGCTGTTTTTT. Translation gives CASSLPPGQVGELFF.

The gene calls are TRBV7-2 and TRBJ2-1; D gene ambiguous. Germline values: CDR1 SGHTA, CDR2 FQGNSA. V lost 2 bases and J 0 bases, leaving 14 bases between the germline ends. The CDR3 extends over 17 amino acids. In DNA form, the CDR3 reads TGTGCCAGCAGCTTAAGGCCCGTGGTCAGCTCCTACAATGAGCAGTTCTTC. Its protein product is CASSLRPVVSSYNEQFF.

This chain connects TRBV29-1 to TRBJ2-7; the match to TRBD1 covers 9 bases. This CDR3 is built from 12 residues. J gave up 6 bases and V 4 bases, and 4 bases lay outside the gene matches. Germline-derived CDR1 and CDR2 are SQVTM and ANQGSEA. The CDR3 DNA follows: TGCAGCGTTGGGACAGGGGTTGTCGAGCAGTACTTC. This sequence encodes CSVGTGVVEQYF.

CDR3 residues: CASSLYGGSPGETQYF. The CDR3 nucleotides are TGTGCCAGCAGTTTATATGGCGGATCCCCCGGGGAGACCCAGTACTTC. V is TRBV27 and J is TRBJ2-5; D is uncertain. Looked up from germline, CDR1 is MNHEY and CDR2 is SMNVEV (reference sequence). This CDR3 has 16 residues. Trimming took 1 base from V and 5 from J, leaving 17 bases between them.

The chain joins TRBV11-2 to TRBJ1-2, with D hard to call. V lost 2 bases, J lost 0 bases, and 4 bases lay in between. This CDR3 is 13 amino acids long. Germline CDR1 is SGHAT and CDR2 is FQNNGV. This CDR3 is CASSLQPNYGYTF. For the CDR3, the DNA is TGTGCCAGCAGCTTACAACCTAACTATGGCTACACCTTC.

The rearrangement joins TRBV25-1 to TRBJ1-1, with TRBD1 as a possible D gene (5 bases). The CDR3 spans 15 residues. Germline V CDR1 and CDR2: MGHDK, SYGVNS. V was pared by 3 bases and J by 3 bases, with 14 bases between. The CDR3 nucleotides are TGTGCCAGCAGTGACGTTCGGGGGGTTGACACTGAAGCTTTCTTT. It yields the protein CASSDVRGVDTEAFF.

This clone is a singleton in its sample. The rearrangement joins TRBV18 to TRBJ1-6, with D perhaps TRBD1 (6 bases). V lost 0 bases and J 7 bases, leaving 10 bases between the germline ends. The CDR3 sequence is 15 residues long. From germline, CDR1 is KGHSH and CDR2 LQKENI. The CDR3 spells CASSPPGQPNSPLHF. The CDR3 DNA follows: TGTGCCAGCTCACCACCCGGACAGCCCAATTCACCCCTCCACTTT.

This chain connects TRBV5-6 to TRBJ1-1; perhaps TRBD1 as D (5 bases). Deletions cut 4 bases from V and 0 bases from J, with 10 bases between. Germline CDR1 reads SGHDT; CDR2 reads YYEEEE. The CDR3 is 14 amino acids. Here the CDR3 DNA reads TGTGCCAGCAGCATGGGACGGATGAACACTGAAGCTTTCTTT. This encodes CASSMGRMNTEAFF.

V gene TRBV19 combines with J gene TRBJ2-7, with D perhaps TRBD1 or TRBD2 (5 bases each). This CDR3 region has 13 residues. V dropped 3 bases and J dropped 3 bases, with 9 bases sitting between them. Looked up from germline, CDR1 is LNHDA and CDR2 is SQIVND (reference sequence). In DNA form, the CDR3 reads TGTGCCAGTAGTATGGGGGACCTCTACGAGCAGTACTTC. Translating gives CASSMGDLYEQYF.

This clone was counted only a few times. This chain uses TRBV4-2 with TRBJ1-1, with D possibly TRBD1 on 5 matching bases. Germline V gene sequence: CDR1 LGHNA, CDR2 YNFKEQ. There are 14 residues in the CDR3. Trimming shortened V by 5 bases and J by 1 base, and 11 bases separated the two germline ends. The CDR3 protein is CASSSRQGNTEAFF. The CDR3 DNA follows: TGTGCCAGCAGCTCCCGCCAGGGGAACACTGAAGCTTTCTTT.

The chain employs TRBV28 and TRBJ2-1; 7 bases agree with TRBD2. Per germline, CDR1 MDHEN and CDR2 SYDVKM. The CDR3 is 16 amino acids. J lost 0 bases, V lost 6 bases, and 8 bases had no gene match. The CDR3 spells CASRQSGARSYNEQFF. CDR3 DNA sequence: TGTGCCAGCAGACAAAGCGGGGCCCGCTCCTACAATGAGCAGTTCTTC.

The chain employs TRBV5-6 and TRBJ2-7; possibly TRBD2 for D (5 bases). The CDR3 has 15 residues. In germline, CDR1 is SGHDT, CDR2 YYEEEE. Between the trimmed V and J ends, which lost 4 bases and 3 bases, there was a span of 17 bases. The CDR3 reads CASSLSGRGIYEQYF. DNA for the CDR3: TGTGCCAGCAGCCTCTCCGGACGGGGAATCTACGAGCAGTACTTC.

CDR3 amino acids: CASGGAGTSVYNEQFF. CDR3 coding DNA: TGCGCCAGCGGGGGGGCCGGGACTAGCGTCTACAATGAGCAGTTCTTC. This sequence joins TRBV5-1 and TRBJ2-1; 10 bases line up with TRBD2. With V trimmed by 7 bases and J by 3 bases, 10 bases remained unmatched. This CDR3 has 16 amino acids. Per the germline V gene, CDR1 is SGHRS and CDR2 is YFSETQ.

Notes on this clone: Other DNA variants within this sample encode the same CDR3. The chain couples TRBV11-2 to TRBJ2-7; no reliable D call. Germline V lookup: CDR1 SGHAT, CDR2 FQNNGV. The CDR3 runs to 12 residues. V was shortened by 5 bases and J by 0 bases, with 5 bases between the two germline ends. The CDR3 DNA sequence: TGTGCCAGCAGCCCAAGCTCCTACGAGCAGTACTTC. Translated, it gives CASSPSSYEQYF.

V is TRBV20-1 and J is TRBJ1-2, with D possibly matching TRBD1 (5 bases). The CDR3 length is 11 residues. Trimming took off 6 bases at V and 5 bases at J, with 10 bases between the two ends. CDR1 DFQATT and CDR2 SNEGSKA come from the germline V gene (reference sequence). CDR3 coding DNA: TGCAGTGCCTTTGAGGGGTATGGCTACACCTTC. Translating gives CSAFEGYGYTF.

This chain uses TRBV7-3 with TRBJ2-3, with D possibly TRBD2 on 6 matching bases. From germline, CDR1 is SGHTA and CDR2 FQGTGA. The CDR3 loop spans 16 amino acids. The V gene lost 5 bases and the J gene lost 5 bases, with 20 bases spanning the gap. As DNA, the CDR3 is TGTGCCAGCAGCCCACTACCTGGGAAGGGAGGAGATACGCAGTATTTT. It yields the protein CASSPLPGKGGDTQYF.

This clone has a single count. The chain links TRBV29-1 to TRBJ2-2; the D gene could be TRBD1 or TRBD2 (5 bases each). CDR1 and CDR2 (germline): SQVTM, ANQGSEA. The CDR3 loop spans 15 amino acids. V was trimmed by 7 bases and J by 0 bases, leaving 15 bases between them. In DNA form, the CDR3 reads TGCAGCGCTAGGGAGAGGGGTCCGAACACCGGGGAGCTGTTTTTT. Its protein is CSARERGPNTGELFF.

The rearrangement links TRBV6-1 to TRBJ1-1; no firm D call. V was clipped by 9 bases and J by 6 bases, with 11 bases between them. This CDR3 is built from 11 residues. In germline, CDR1 is MNHNS, CDR2 SASEGT. The CDR3 DNA is TGTGCCAGTCAGCATGGGGCTGAAGCTTTCTTT. Translated: CASQHGAEAFF.

The genes are TRBV9 and TRBJ1-4; D is undetermined. V shed 4 bases and J shed 6 bases, with 16 bases lying between them. Germline CDR1 and CDR2: SGDLS and YYNGEE. This CDR3 comprises 15 residues. CDR3 bases: TGTGCCAGCAGCACCCATCCGGGTTACGATGAAAAACTGTTTTTT. Protein sequence: CASSTHPGYDEKLFF.